The rows below give T cell receptor beta chains drawn from one sample of a study of blood T cell repertoires in COVID-19. The data were produced by immunoSEQ multiplex PCR, yet TCRdb's version contains in-frame clones alone and is incomplete. The data hold over 200,000 clones, with 88% observed a single time. The sample was peripheral blood. The receptor set was obtained from a man aged 18 to 30 with active or convalescent COVID-19. Both conserved end residues are part of each CDR3. Fields, in order: D gene, clone size, V gene, J gene, CDR3 DNA, CDR3 protein. A D gene is named only where the DNA matches it firmly. The size entry is marked missing in some rows and otherwise reads once, few, many or a size class.

d_gene: NA; abundance: few; v_gene: TRBV24-1; j_gene: TRBJ1-2; CDR3nt: TGTGCCACCAGTGACCACCTGGGCGGCTACACCTTC; CDR3aa: CATSDHLGGYTF
d_gene: TRBD1; abundance: NA; v_gene: TRBV9; j_gene: TRBJ1-3; CDR3nt: TGTGCCAGCAGCATAGGGGACAGCTACTCTGGAAACACCATATATTTT; CDR3aa: CASSIGDSYSGNTIYF
d_gene: NA; abundance: NA; v_gene: TRBV6-6; j_gene: TRBJ2-3; CDR3nt: TGTGCCAGCAGTTACGGTGCGGGCACAGATACGCAGTATTTT; CDR3aa: CASSYGAGTDTQYF
d_gene: NA; abundance: NA; v_gene: TRBV28; j_gene: TRBJ1-5; CDR3nt: TGTGCCAGCTTAAGGGGCGACGGGCCCATTAGCAATCAGCCCCAGCATTTT; CDR3aa: CASLRGDGPISNQPQHF
d_gene: NA; abundance: NA; v_gene: TRBV19; j_gene: TRBJ1-4; CDR3nt: TGTGCCAGTAAAAGAGCAGGCGCTCCAACTAATGAAAAACTGTTTTTT; CDR3aa: CASKRAGAPTNEKLFF
d_gene: NA; abundance: NA; v_gene: TRBV4-2; j_gene: TRBJ2-2; CDR3nt: TGTGCCAGCAGCCAAGAGAGCGGCGGGGACCTTTACACCGGGGAGCTGTTTTTT; CDR3aa: CASSQESGGDLYTGELFF
d_gene: NA; abundance: few; v_gene: TRBV18; j_gene: TRBJ1-1; CDR3nt: TGTGCCAGCTCACCGACAGGTTACTCTGAAGCTTTCTTT; CDR3aa: CASSPTGYSEAFF
d_gene: NA; abundance: NA; v_gene: TRBV24-1; j_gene: TRBJ1-1; CDR3nt: TGTGCCACCAGACTACAGGGGAACACTGAAGCTTTCTTT; CDR3aa: CATRLQGNTEAFF
d_gene: TRBD1; abundance: NA; v_gene: TRBV10-3; j_gene: TRBJ1-4; CDR3nt: TGTGCCATCAGTGACCCAGGACAGGGAGGAAATGAAAAACTGTTTTTT; CDR3aa: CAISDPGQGGNEKLFF
d_gene: NA; abundance: NA; v_gene: TRBV19; j_gene: TRBJ2-5; CDR3nt: TGTGCCAGTAGAGCCAGGTCCGTTGAGACCCAGTACTTC; CDR3aa: CASRARSVETQYF
d_gene: NA; abundance: NA; v_gene: TRBV7-2; j_gene: TRBJ1-1; CDR3nt: TGTGCCAGCAGCTTAAAATTCACCCAGGGGACTGAAGCTTTCTTT; CDR3aa: CASSLKFTQGTEAFF
d_gene: TRBD1; abundance: NA; v_gene: TRBV6-5; j_gene: TRBJ1-2; CDR3nt: TGTGCCAGCAGTTACTCGGGACAGGGACGCTACACCTTC; CDR3aa: CASSYSGQGRYTF
d_gene: NA; abundance: NA; v_gene: TRBV6-1; j_gene: TRBJ1-1; CDR3nt: TGTGCCAGCAGTGAAAACAGGGACACTGAAGCTTTCTTT; CDR3aa: CASSENRDTEAFF
d_gene: TRBD2; abundance: NA; v_gene: TRBV27; j_gene: TRBJ2-1; CDR3nt: TGTGCCAGCAGTTCCCTAGCGGTCTACAATGAGCAGTTCTTC; CDR3aa: CASSSLAVYNEQFF
d_gene: NA; abundance: NA; v_gene: TRBV7-2; j_gene: TRBJ2-3; CDR3nt: TGTGCCAGCAGCCCCCGACTGGGTCCAGATACGCAGTATTTT; CDR3aa: CASSPRLGPDTQYF
d_gene: TRBD1; abundance: NA; v_gene: TRBV5-1; j_gene: TRBJ1-1; CDR3nt: TGCGCCAGCAGCCAGGACAGGGGGTGGACTGAAGCTTTCTTT; CDR3aa: CASSQDRGWTEAFF
d_gene: TRBD2; abundance: NA; v_gene: TRBV6-6; j_gene: TRBJ2-7; CDR3nt: TGTGCCAGCACCAATCTAGCGGGAGGTGCCTCCTACGAGCAGTACTTC; CDR3aa: CASTNLAGGASYEQYF
d_gene: NA; abundance: NA; v_gene: TRBV27; j_gene: TRBJ1-3; CDR3nt: TGTGCCAGCAGTCCGAGTGGCGGCTTCGGTGGAAACACCATATATTTT; CDR3aa: CASSPSGGFGGNTIYF
d_gene: TRBD1; abundance: NA; v_gene: TRBV19; j_gene: TRBJ1-5; CDR3nt: TGTGCCAGTAGTATACCAAAATCAGGGGGAGGCAATCAGCCCCAGCATTTT; CDR3aa: CASSIPKSGGGNQPQHF
d_gene: TRBD2; abundance: NA; v_gene: TRBV30; j_gene: TRBJ2-7; CDR3nt: TGTGCCTGGAAAGGACTAGCGGGCTCCTACGAGCAGTACTTC; CDR3aa: CAWKGLAGSYEQYF
d_gene: TRBD2; abundance: NA; v_gene: TRBV9; j_gene: TRBJ2-3; CDR3nt: TGTGCCAGCAGCGGGGCGGGAGGTCCCACAGATACGCAGTATTTT; CDR3aa: CASSGAGGPTDTQYF
d_gene: NA; abundance: NA; v_gene: TRBV5-4; j_gene: TRBJ1-3; CDR3nt: TGTGCCAGCAGCTTGTCAGGGGTTCCTGGAAACACCATATATTTT; CDR3aa: CASSLSGVPGNTIYF
d_gene: NA; abundance: NA; v_gene: TRBV27; j_gene: TRBJ1-5; CDR3nt: TGTGCCAGCAGTAACGGAGGAGTCCAGCATTTT; CDR3aa: CASSNGGVQHF